Sequencing of this T cell receptor beta chain was carried out in a study of regulatory T cells in long-lasting Graves disease. Study-wide findings and caveats: It was in persistent disease that TRBV28, TRBJ1-2 and TRBJ2-5 were favored. Public clonotype sharing was higher in persistent than newly diagnosed patients. With a small sample size, accuracy may have been reduced. What was studied was peripheral blood only, and not thyroid tissue.

With regard to this clonotype: Its specificity is unknown.

The CDR3 is made up of 14 amino acids. The germline V and J ends were trimmed by 0 bases and 5 bases, with 7 bases remaining between them. CDR1 is LGHNA, CDR2 YNFKEQ, per germline. Building the TCR beta libraries relied on iRepertoire HTBI primers, and CDR3 regions underwent Arm-PCR. TCRdb itself ran the multiplex PCR reads through MiXCR, one entry per CDR3 protein. The data contain 400,000 to 600,000 distinct CDR3 sequences, under 25% of them seen just once; the ten biggest clones take up about 7%. Indicated time point: persistent/refractory GD, antithyroid drugs over 5 years with positive TRAb. TCR sequences were obtained from RNA taken from PBMCs.

This rearrangement joins TRBV4-2 to TRBJ2-2, with D hard to call. The sequences come from peripheral blood mononuclear cells (PBMCs), collected when the disease was refractory, from a patient treated with antithyroid drugs. This clonotype was obtained from a female donor with Graves disease. The CDR3 DNA reads TGTGCCAGCAGCCAAGATTCCGCAACCGGGGAGCTGTTTTTT. It specifies CASSQDSATGELFF.